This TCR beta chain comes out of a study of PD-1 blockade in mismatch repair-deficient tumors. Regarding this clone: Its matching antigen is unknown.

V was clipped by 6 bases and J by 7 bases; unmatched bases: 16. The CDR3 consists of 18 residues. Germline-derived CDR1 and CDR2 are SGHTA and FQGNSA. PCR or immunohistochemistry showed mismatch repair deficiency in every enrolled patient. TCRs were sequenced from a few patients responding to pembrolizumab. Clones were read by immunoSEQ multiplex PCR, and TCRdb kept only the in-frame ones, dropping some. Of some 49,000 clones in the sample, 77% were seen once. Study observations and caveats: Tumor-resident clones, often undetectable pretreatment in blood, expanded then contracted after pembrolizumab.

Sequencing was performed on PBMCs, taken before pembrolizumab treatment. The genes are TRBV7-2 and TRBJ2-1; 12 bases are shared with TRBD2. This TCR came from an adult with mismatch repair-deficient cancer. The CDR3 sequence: CASSSFTLLAGGGNEQFF. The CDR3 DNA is TGTGCCAGCAGTTCCTTCACATTACTAGCGGGGGGTGGGAATGAGCAGTTCTTC.